Each of the 14 T cell receptor beta chains below was sequenced from the same sample in a study of blood T cell repertoires in COVID-19. Some clones are missing from TCRdb's copy, which holds only in-frame ones; the method was immunoSEQ multiplex PCR. The sample records about 140,000 clones, approximately 87% being singletons. The sequenced sample consisted of PBMCs or T cells enriched from blood (not recorded which). These TCRs come from a man in his fifties or sixties in a cohort exposed to, infected with or recovered from COVID-19 (not recorded which).

The chain recombines TRBV6-1 with TRBJ1-3; weak D call: TRBD1 (6 bases). This CDR3 has 18 amino acids. Germline V lookup: CDR1 MNHNS, CDR2 SASEGT. V dropped 2 bases and J dropped 8 bases, with 25 bases sitting between them. The CDR3 region has the DNA TGTGCCAGCAGTGAATATACGTTAACAGGGAAGAACCGGGACACCATATATTTT. The encoded protein is CASSEYTLTGKNRDTIYF.

The chain couples TRBV30 to TRBJ2-7, with D possibly TRBD2 on 6 matching bases. The CDR3 is 14 amino acids. With 5 bases removed from V and 0 bases from J, the gap between germline ends came to 14 bases. Germline values: CDR1 GTSNPN, CDR2 SVGIG (reference sequence). The CDR3: CAWLDSRGSYEQYF. In DNA form, the CDR3 reads TGTGCCTGGTTAGACTCGCGGGGCTCCTACGAGCAGTACTTC.

The chain recombines TRBV30 with TRBJ2-5; 8 bases agree with TRBD2. Germline V CDR1 and CDR2: GTSNPN, SVGIG (reference sequence). CDR3 length: 13 residues. V shed 3 bases, J shed 6 bases, and the junction held 6 bases outside the gene matches. In DNA form, the CDR3 reads TGTGCCTGGAGGTTCTCTAGCGGGCAGACCCAGTACTTC. Its protein is CAWRFSSGQTQYF.

This chain's CDR3 is CASSSQGAYGNQPQHF. CDR3 sequence (DNA): TGTGCCAGCAGCTCACAGGGGGCATACGGCAATCAGCCCCAGCATTTT. The genes are TRBV5-6 and TRBJ1-5; 9 nucleotides align to TRBD1. The germline V gene encodes CDR1 SGHDT and CDR2 YYEEEE. The V segment lost 3 bases and the J segment 2 bases; nucleotides outside the gene matches: 6. CDR3 length equals 16 residues.

The DNA of the CDR3 is TGTGCCAGCAGCCCGACTAGCGGGAGAGTCCTGTTCTTC. Protein sequence: CASSPTSGRVLFF. The chain is built from TRBV14 and TRBJ2-1; 12 bases agree with TRBD2. The CDR3 has 13 amino acids. Losses at the gene ends were 4 bases for V and 15 bases for J; bases not matched to a gene: 7. Germline V gene data show CDR1 as SGHDN and CDR2 as FVKESK.

The CDR3, as DNA: TGTGCCATCAGTGAGTCGCCCCAGGTCACAGATACGCAGTATTTT. It encodes CAISESPQVTDTQYF. V usage is TRBV10-3 and J usage is TRBJ2-3, with unresolved D. Germline lookup yields CDR1 ENHRY and CDR2 SYGVKD. The CDR3 has 15 residues. The V end lost 0 bases, the J end lost 2 bases, and 9 bases lay between the germline ends.

The CDR3 region is CATSAKGAGFYNEQFF. CDR3 DNA: TGTGCCACCAGTGCCAAAGGCGCAGGATTCTACAATGAGCAGTTCTTC. The genes are TRBV24-1 and TRBJ2-1; D is ambiguous. V lost 5 bases and J 3 bases, leaving 16 bases between the germline ends. Germline CDR1 is KGHDR and CDR2 is SFDVKD. This CDR3 spans 16 amino acids.

The chain recombines TRBV3-1 (or the pseudogene TRBV3-2) with TRBJ1-1, with D perhaps matching TRBD1 (6 bases). V was trimmed by 3 bases and J by 10 bases, leaving 24 bases between them. The CDR3 sequence is 16 residues long. In germline, CDR1 is LGHDT, CDR2 YNNKEL (reference sequence). CDR3 bases: TGTGCCAGCAGCCAGGCCCTCCGACAGGCCACCCCGAGAGCTTTCTTT. Protein product: CASSQALRQATPRAFF.

This chain joins TRBV24-1 and TRBJ1-3; no firm D call. Per germline, CDR1 KGHDR and CDR2 SFDVKD. The germline V and J ends were trimmed by 4 bases and 2 bases, with 14 bases remaining between them. The CDR3 extends over 16 amino acids. CDR3 bases: TGTGCCACCAGTGAGGTTACGGGAGACACTGGAAACACCATATATTTT. This encodes CATSEVTGDTGNTIYF.

The V gene is TRBV29-1, the J gene TRBJ2-6; D possibly corresponds to TRBD2 (7 bases). The CDR3 spans 14 residues. Per the germline V gene, CDR1 is SQVTM and CDR2 is ANQGSEA. V lost 7 bases, J lost 4 bases, and 14 bases lay in between. The CDR3 protein is CSAEGGAGANVLTF. The CDR3 DNA reads TGCAGCGCCGAGGGGGGGGCAGGGGCCAACGTCCTGACTTTC.

This sequence joins TRBV30 and TRBJ2-7; D not resolved. The CDR3 spans 12 residues. V was trimmed by 1 base and J by 1 base, leaving 5 bases between them. Germline V CDR1 and CDR2: GTSNPN, SVGIG (reference sequence). The CDR3 DNA reads TGTGCCTGGAGTGGCGTTTCCTACGAGCAGTACTTC. Translating it yields CAWSGVSYEQYF. The entire variable domain, with the rest obtained from reference TRBV30 and TRBJ2-7, is as follows: SQTIHQWPATLVQPVGSPLSLECTVEGTSNPNLYWYRQAAGRGLQLLFYSVGIGQISSEVPQNLSASRPQDRQFILSSKKLLLSDSGFYLCAWSGVSYEQYFGPGTRLTVT.

The chain employs TRBV2 and TRBJ1-4; 7 positions agree with TRBD1. The V and J ends lost 5 bases and 7 bases, in that order; junction bases with no gene match: 10. Germline assignment: CDR1 SNHLY and CDR2 FYNNEI. CDR3 size: 15 residues. The CDR3 DNA reads TGTGCCAGCAGTTGGGAGACAGGGAGCGGTGAAAAACTGTTTTTT. The encoded protein is CASSWETGSGEKLFF.

The chain recombines TRBV28 with TRBJ2-7; 8 bases fit TRBD1. Germline CDR1 and CDR2: MDHEN and SYDVKM. This CDR3 comprises 15 residues. V lost 4 bases, J lost 1 base, and 6 bases stayed unmatched. The CDR3 DNA is TGTGCCAGCAGTTCCCCCGGGACAGGATCCTACGAGCAGTACTTC. Translation gives CASSSPGTGSYEQYF.

The chain carries TRBV6-5 and TRBJ1-2, with D possibly being TRBD1 (6 bases). CDR3 length: 14 residues. CDR1 is MNHEY and CDR2 is SVGAGI in the germline V gene. V was pared by 6 bases and J by 7 bases, with 18 bases between. CDR3: CASRAPGGRFGYTF. CDR3 nucleotide sequence: TGTGCCAGCAGGGCGCCGGGGGGCCGGTTTGGCTACACCTTC.